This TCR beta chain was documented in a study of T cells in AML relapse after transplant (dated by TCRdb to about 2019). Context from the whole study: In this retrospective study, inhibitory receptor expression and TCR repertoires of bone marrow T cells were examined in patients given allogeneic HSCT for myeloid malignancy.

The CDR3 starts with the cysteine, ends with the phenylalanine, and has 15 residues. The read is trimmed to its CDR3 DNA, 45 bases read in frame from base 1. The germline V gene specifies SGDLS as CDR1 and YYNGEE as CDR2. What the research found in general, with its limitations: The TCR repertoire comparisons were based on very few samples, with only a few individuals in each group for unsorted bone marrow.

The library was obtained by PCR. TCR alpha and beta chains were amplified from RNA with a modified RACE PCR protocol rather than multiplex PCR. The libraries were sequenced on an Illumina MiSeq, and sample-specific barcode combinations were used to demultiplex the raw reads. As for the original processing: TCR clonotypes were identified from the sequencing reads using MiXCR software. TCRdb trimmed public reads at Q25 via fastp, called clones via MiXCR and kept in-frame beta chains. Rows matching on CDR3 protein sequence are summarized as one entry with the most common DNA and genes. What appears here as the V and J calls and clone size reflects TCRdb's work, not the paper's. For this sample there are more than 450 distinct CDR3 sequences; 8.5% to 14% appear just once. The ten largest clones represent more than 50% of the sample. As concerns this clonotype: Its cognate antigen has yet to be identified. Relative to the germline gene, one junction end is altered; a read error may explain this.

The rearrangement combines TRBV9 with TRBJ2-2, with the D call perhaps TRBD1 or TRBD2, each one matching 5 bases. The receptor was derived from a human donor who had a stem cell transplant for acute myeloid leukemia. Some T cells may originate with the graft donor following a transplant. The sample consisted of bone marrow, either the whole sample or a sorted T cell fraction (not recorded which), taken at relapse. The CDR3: CASSPGHLNTGEPFF. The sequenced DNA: TGTGCCAGCAGCCCAGGACACTTGAACACCGGGGAGCCGTTTTTT.